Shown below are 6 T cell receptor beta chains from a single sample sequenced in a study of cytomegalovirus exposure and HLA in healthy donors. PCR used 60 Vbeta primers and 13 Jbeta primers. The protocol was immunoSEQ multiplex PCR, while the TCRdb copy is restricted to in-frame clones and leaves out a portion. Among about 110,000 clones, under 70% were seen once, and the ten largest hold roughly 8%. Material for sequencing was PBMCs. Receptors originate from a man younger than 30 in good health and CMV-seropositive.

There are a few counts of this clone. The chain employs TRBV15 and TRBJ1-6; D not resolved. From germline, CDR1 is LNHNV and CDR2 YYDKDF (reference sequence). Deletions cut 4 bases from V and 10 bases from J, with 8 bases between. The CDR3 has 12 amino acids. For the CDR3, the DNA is TGTGCCACCAGCAACGTTGAGTCACCCCTCCACTTT. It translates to CATSNVESPLHF.

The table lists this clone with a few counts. The chain's CDR3 is CASSDDRASNQPQHF. CDR3 sequence (DNA): TGTGCCAGCAGTGACGACAGAGCCAGCAATCAGCCCCAGCATTTT. This chain uses TRBV2 with TRBJ1-5, with TRBD1 as a possible D gene (5 bases). The CDR3 length is 15 residues. Germline CDR1 and CDR2: SNHLY and FYNNEI. Trimming left V 3 bases short and J 1 base short, with 10 bases between.

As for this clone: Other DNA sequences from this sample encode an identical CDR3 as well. Here the CDR3 DNA reads TGTGCCAGCAGTGTCCGACAGGGGGCTCAAGGCTACACCTTC. It encodes CASSVRQGAQGYTF. The V gene is TRBV2, the J gene TRBJ1-2, with 10 bases aligning to TRBD1. CDR3 length equals 14 residues. The V segment lost 4 bases and the J segment 8 bases; nucleotides outside the gene matches: 7. Per germline, CDR1 SNHLY and CDR2 FYNNEI.

As DNA, the CDR3 is TGTGCCAGCAGTACCCAAAGGGGCGGAAACACTGAAGCTTTCTTT. The encoded protein is CASSTQRGGNTEAFF. The chain carries TRBV11-2 and TRBJ1-1, with a weak D call TRBD1 (5 bases). Germline lookup yields CDR1 SGHAT and CDR2 FQNNGV. There are 15 residues in the CDR3. V was clipped by 6 bases and J by 2 bases, with 16 bases between them.

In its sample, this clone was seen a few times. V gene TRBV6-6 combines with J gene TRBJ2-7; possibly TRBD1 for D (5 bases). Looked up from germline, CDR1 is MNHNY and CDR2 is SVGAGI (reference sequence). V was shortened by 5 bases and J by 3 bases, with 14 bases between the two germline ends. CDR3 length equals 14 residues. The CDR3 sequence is CASSTDSKNYEQYF. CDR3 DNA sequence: TGTGCCAGCAGTACAGACAGCAAGAACTACGAGCAGTACTTC.

In DNA, the CDR3 is TGTGCCAGCAGCCCAAGACTGACAGATACGCAGTATTTT. Protein sequence: CASSPRLTDTQYF. The rearrangement links TRBV7-6 to TRBJ2-3; D gene unclear. This CDR3 spans 13 amino acids. Trimming took 5 bases from V and 3 from J, leaving 9 bases between them. Germline CDR1 and CDR2: SGHVS and FNYEAQ.